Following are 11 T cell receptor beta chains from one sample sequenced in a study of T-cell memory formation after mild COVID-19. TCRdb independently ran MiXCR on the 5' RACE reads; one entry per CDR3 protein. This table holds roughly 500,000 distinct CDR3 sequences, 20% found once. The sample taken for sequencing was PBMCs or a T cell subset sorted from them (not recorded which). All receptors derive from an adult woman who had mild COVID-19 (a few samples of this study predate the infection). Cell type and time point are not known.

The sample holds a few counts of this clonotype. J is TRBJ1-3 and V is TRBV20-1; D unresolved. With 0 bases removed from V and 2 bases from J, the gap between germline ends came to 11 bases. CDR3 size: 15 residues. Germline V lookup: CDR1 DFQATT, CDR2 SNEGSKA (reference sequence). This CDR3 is CSARDREQAGNTIYF. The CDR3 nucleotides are TGCAGTGCTAGAGATAGGGAGCAAGCTGGAAACACCATATATTTT.

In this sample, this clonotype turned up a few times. CDR3 sequence (DNA): TGTGCCAATCCACAGGGGGCGCATAATGAGCAGTTCTTC. Translating gives CANPQGAHNEQFF. V gene TRBV25-1 combines with J gene TRBJ2-1, with 9 bases matching TRBD1. Per germline, CDR1 MGHDK and CDR2 SYGVNS. This CDR3 has 13 residues. J was trimmed by 7 bases and V by 10 bases; bases with no gene match: 8.

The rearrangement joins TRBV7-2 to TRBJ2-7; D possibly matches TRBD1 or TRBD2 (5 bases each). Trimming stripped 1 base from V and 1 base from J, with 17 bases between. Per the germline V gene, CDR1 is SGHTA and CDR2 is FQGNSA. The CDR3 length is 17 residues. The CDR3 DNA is TGTGCCAGCAGCTTAGGACTCCGGAGAGGGGCGTCCTACGAGCAGTACTTC. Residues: CASSLGLRRGASYEQYF.

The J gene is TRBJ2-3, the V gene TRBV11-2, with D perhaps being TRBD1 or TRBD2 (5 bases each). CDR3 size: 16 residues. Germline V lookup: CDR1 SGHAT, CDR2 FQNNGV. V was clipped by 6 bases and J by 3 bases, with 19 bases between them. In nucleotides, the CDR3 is TGTGCCAGCAGGCGACAGTTCCCGGGGCCTACAGATACGCAGTATTTT. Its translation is CASRRQFPGPTDTQYF.

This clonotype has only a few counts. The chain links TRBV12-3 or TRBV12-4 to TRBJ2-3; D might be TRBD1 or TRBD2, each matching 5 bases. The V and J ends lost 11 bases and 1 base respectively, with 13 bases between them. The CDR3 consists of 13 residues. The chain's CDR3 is CAGSRGRTDTQYF. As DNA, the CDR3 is TGTGCCGGAAGTAGGGGACGCACAGATACGCAGTATTTT.

Here the CDR3 DNA reads TGTGCCAGCAACACTTCCCCCCGACTAGCGGGACAAGAGACCCAGTACTTC. It is translated as CASNTSPRLAGQETQYF. This chain uses TRBV12-3 or TRBV12-4 with TRBJ2-5; 11 positions match TRBD2. V was pared by 7 bases and J by 2 bases, with 12 bases of the junction left unmatched. The CDR3 loop spans 17 amino acids.

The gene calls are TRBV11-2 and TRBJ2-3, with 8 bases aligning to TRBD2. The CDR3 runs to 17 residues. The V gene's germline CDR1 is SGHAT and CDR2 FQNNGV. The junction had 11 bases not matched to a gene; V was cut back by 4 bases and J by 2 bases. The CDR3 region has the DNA TGTGCCAGCAGCTCTAAACTAGCGGTAACTTACACAGATACGCAGTATTTT. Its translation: CASSSKLAVTYTDTQYF.

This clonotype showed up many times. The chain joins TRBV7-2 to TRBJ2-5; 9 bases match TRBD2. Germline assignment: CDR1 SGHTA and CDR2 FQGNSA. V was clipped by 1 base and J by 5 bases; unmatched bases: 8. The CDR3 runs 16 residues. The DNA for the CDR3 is TGTGCCAGCAGCTTAGACGCTAGCGGGGTGCGGGAGACCCAGTACTTC. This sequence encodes CASSLDASGVRETQYF.

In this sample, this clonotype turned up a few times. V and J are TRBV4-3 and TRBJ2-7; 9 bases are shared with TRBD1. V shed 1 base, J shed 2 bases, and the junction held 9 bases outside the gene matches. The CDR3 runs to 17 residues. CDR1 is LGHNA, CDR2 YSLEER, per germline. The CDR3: CASSQASGTGRTYEQYF. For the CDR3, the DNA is TGCGCCAGCAGCCAAGCCTCCGGGACAGGGCGAACCTACGAGCAGTACTTC.

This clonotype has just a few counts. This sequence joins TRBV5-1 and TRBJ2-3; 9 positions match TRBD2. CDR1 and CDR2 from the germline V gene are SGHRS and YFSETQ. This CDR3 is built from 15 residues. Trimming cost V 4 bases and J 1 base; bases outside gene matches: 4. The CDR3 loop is CASSPERGGTDTQYF. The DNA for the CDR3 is TGCGCCAGCAGCCCAGAGCGGGGGGGCACAGATACGCAGTATTTT. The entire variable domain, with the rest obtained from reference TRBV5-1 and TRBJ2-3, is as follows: KAGVTQTPRYLIKTRGQQVTLSCSPISGHRSVSWYQQTPGQGLQFLFEYFSETQRNKGNFPGRFSGRQFSNSRSEMNVSTLELGDSALYLCASSPERGGTDTQYFGPGTRLTVL.

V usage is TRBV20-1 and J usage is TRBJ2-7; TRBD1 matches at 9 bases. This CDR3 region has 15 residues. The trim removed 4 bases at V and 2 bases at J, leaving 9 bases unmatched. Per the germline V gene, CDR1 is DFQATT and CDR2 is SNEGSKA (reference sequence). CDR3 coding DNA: TGCAGTGCTACCTCGCCGGGACAGGGAGCCTACGAGCAGTACTTC. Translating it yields CSATSPGQGAYEQYF.